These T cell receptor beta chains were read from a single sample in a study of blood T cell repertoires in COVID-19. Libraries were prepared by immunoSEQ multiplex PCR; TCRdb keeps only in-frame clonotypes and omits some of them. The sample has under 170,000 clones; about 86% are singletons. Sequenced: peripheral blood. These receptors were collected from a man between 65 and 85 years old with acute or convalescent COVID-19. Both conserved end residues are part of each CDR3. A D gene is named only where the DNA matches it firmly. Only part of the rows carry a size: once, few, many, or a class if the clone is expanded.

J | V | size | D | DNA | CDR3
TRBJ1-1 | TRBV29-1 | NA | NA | TGCAGCGCCGCGATTGTGAGGACTGAAGCTTTCTTT | CSAAIVRTEAFF
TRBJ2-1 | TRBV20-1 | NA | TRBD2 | TGCAGTGCTAGTGATGAACCGGGACTAGGTTCGTGGGAGCAGTTCTTC | CSASDEPGLGSWEQFF
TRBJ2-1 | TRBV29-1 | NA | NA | TGCAGCGGAACGACAGATCCCTACAATGAGCAGTTCTTC | CSGTTDPYNEQFF
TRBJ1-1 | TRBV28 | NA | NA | TGTGCCAGCAGTTCTACAGGCGAAGCTTTCTTT | CASSSTGEAFF
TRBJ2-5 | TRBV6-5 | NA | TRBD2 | TGTGCCAGCAGTTACTCGGGCGGGGGTGAGACCCAGTACTTC | CASSYSGGGETQYF
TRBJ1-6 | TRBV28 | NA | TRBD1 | TGTGCCAGCAGAGAGACAGGGGCACTACCGAATTCACCCCTCCACTTT | CASRETGALPNSPLHF
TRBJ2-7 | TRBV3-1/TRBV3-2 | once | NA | TGTGCCAGCAGCCCTCCGGGATTCACGTCCTACGAGCAGTACTTC | CASSPPGFTSYEQYF
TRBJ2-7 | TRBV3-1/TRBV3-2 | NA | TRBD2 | TGTGCCAGCAGCCAAGTGCTAGCGGGCTCCTACGAGCAGTACTTC | CASSQVLAGSYEQYF
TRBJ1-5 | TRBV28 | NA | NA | TGTGCCAGCAGTATAGGGACTCCCGATAGCAATCAGCCCCAGCATTTT | CASSIGTPDSNQPQHF
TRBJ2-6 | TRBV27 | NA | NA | TGTGCCAGCAGTTCTTTCATGAGCTCTGGGGCCAACGTCCTGACTTTC | CASSSFMSSGANVLTF
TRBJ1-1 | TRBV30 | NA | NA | TGTGCCTGTTTCGACAGGAACACTGAAGCTTTCTTT | CACFDRNTEAFF
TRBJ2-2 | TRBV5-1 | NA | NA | TGCGCCAGCAGCTTGGAGAGGCAGGGGATGGGGGAGCTGTTTTTT | CASSLERQGMGELFF
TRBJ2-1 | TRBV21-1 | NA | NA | TGTGCCAGCAGCAAAGCGGGACAGGGAATCGGGAATGAGCAGTTCTTC | CASSKAGQGIGNEQFF
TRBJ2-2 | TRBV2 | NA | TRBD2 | TGTGCCAGCAGGGGGACTAGCGGGAGTCACGGGGAGCTGTTTTTT | CASRGTSGSHGELFF
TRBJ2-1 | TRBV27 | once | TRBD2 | TGTGCCAGCAGTTTCCAGCGGGAGGGCCCTGAGCAGTTCTTC | CASSFQREGPEQFF
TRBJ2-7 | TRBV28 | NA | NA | TGTGCCAGCAGGCCCCCGGGCGGGTCGAACGAGCAGTACTTC | CASRPPGGSNEQYF
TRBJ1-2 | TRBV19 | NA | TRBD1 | TGTGCCAGTAGTGCCCTGACAGGGTCTGGCTACACCTTC | CASSALTGSGYTF
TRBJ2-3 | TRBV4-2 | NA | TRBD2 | TGTGCCAGCAGTAAGATTAGCGGGGCTAGCACAGATACGCAGTATTTT | CASSKISGASTDTQYF
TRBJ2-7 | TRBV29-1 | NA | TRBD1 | TGCAGCGTTAGAGGGACAGGGGGCGGATACGAGCAGTACTTC | CSVRGTGGGYEQYF
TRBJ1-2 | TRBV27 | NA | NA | TGTGCCAGCAGTTTAACAGGGTTTTATGGCTACACCTTC | CASSLTGFYGYTF
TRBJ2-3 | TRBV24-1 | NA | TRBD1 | TGTGCCACCAGTCTACAGGGGGCGCCTAGCACAGATACGCAGTATTTT | CATSLQGAPSTDTQYF
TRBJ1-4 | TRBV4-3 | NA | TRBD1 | TGCGCCAGCAGCCAAGTCGGTCGGACAGGGTGGGATGAAAAACTGTTTTTT | CASSQVGRTGWDEKLFF
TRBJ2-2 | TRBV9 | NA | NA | TGTGCCAGCAGCTCCAGGTGGACCGGGGAGCTGTTTTTT | CASSSRWTGELFF
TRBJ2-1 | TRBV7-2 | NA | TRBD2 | TGTGCCAGCAGCTTAGAGACTAGCGGGAACAATGAGCAGTTCTTC | CASSLETSGNNEQFF
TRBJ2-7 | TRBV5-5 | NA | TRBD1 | TGTGCCAGCAGCTTTTGGGGACAGGGTGGGAACGAGCAGTACTTC | CASSFWGQGGNEQYF
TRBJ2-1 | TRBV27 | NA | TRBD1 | TGTGCCAGCGCATTGGACAGGGGAAACAATGAGCAGTTCTTC | CASALDRGNNEQFF
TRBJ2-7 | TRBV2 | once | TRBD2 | TGTGCCAGCAGCGTCGGACTAGCGGGAGGGAACGAGCAGTACTTC | CASSVGLAGGNEQYF
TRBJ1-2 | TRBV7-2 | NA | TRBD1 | TGTGCCAGCAGCGTGGACAGGGTATTCGGCTATGGCTACACCTTC | CASSVDRVFGYGYTF
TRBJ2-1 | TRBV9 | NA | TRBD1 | TGTGCCAGCAGCCCGACCCCGCCGCCCCCGGGACAGCCTTACAATGAGCAGTTCTTC | CASSPTPPPPGQPYNEQFF
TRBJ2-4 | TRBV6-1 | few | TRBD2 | TGTGCCAGCAGCAGGCGGGAGGATAAGTACTTC | CASSRREDKYF
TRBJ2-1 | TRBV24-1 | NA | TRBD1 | TGTGCCACCTCGACAGGGGCCTACAATGAGCAGTTCTTC | CATSTGAYNEQFF
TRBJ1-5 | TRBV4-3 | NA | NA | TGCGCCAGCAGCCGAGACAGATATCAGCCCCAGCATTTT | CASSRDRYQPQHF
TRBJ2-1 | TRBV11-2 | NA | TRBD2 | TGTGCCAGCAGGCTAGCGGGAGTCCCCCATGAGCAGTTCTTC | CASRLAGVPHEQFF
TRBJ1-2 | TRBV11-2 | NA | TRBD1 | TGTGCCAGCAGCTTGGGACAGGGGGCCGGCTATGGCTACACCTTC | CASSLGQGAGYGYTF
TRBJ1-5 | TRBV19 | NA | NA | TGTGCCAGTAGTATGGGGGGAGATCAGCCCCAGCATTTT | CASSMGGDQPQHF
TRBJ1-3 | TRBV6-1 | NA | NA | TGTGCCAGCAGTGAAGGACTCGGGAGGTCCGGAAACACCATATATTTT | CASSEGLGRSGNTIYF
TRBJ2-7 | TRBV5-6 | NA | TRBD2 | TGTGCCAGCAGCCGACGTCTAGCGGATCTCTCCGAGCAGTACTTC | CASSRRLADLSEQYF
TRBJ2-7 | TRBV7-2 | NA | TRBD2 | TGTGCCAGCAGCTTAGCGTTGGCGGGAGGGGACTACGAGCAGTACTTC | CASSLALAGGDYEQYF
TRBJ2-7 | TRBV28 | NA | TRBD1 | TGTGCCAGCAAATATGCTAGGGACAGGCTCTACGAGCAGTACTTC | CASKYARDRLYEQYF
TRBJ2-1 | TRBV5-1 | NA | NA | TGCGCCAGCAGCCTTGCCCCCACGGGAGTGAGGAATGAGCAGTTCTTC | CASSLAPTGVRNEQFF
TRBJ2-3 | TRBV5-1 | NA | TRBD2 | TGCGCCAGCAGCCCCCGGGCTAGCGGGAGGGGCTCGGATACGCAGTATTTT | CASSPRASGRGSDTQYF
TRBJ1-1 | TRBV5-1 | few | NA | TGCGCCAGCAGCTTGGTCCAGGGAGGGGACACTGAAGCTTTCTTT | CASSLVQGGDTEAFF
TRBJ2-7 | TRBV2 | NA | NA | TGTGCCAGCAGTGAATACAGGGATCTCTACGAGCAGTACTTC | CASSEYRDLYEQYF
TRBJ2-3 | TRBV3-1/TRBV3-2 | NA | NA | TGTGCCAGCAGCCAAGCTCGGGATGGGGCGCAGTATTTT | CASSQARDGAQYF